This T cell receptor beta chain was profiled in a study of blood T cell repertoires in COVID-19. The overall study: The analysed material was cDNA or gDNA that came from T cells, B-cell-depleted T cells, or PBMCs.

Clones were read by immunoSEQ multiplex PCR, and TCRdb kept only the in-frame ones, dropping some. The table includes some 150,000 clones, 70% to 90% detected once. This CDR3 has 15 amino acids. The germline CDR1 and CDR2 sequences are SGHVS and FNYEAQ. Between the trimmed V and J ends, which lost 2 bases and 4 bases, there was a span of 13 bases. This clone was recorded only once. The receptor comes from a man between 40 and 49 years old with acute or convalescent COVID-19. The V and J genes are TRBV7-6 and TRBJ2-3; the D is unclear. Sequencing used peripheral blood. The CDR3 nucleotides are TGTGCCAGCAGCTTAACGCCCGCAGTTGCAGATACGCAGTATTTT. Protein: CASSLTPAVADTQYF.